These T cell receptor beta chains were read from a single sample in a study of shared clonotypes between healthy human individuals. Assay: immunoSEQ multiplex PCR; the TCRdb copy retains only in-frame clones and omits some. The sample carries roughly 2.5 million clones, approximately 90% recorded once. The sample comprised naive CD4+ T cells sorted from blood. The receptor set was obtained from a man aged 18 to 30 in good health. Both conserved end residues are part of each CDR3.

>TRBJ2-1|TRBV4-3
CASSQDGEAWGEQFF
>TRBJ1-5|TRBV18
CASSPVQGLNQPQHF
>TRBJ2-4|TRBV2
CASSENAGGRNIQYF
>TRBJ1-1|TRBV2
CASSVPGRKGASTEAFF
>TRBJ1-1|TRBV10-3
CAITNIGGTNEAFF
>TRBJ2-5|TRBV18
CASSPRRETQYF
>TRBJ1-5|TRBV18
CASSPAWGSNQPQHF
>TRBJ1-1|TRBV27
CASSLRGGDTEAFF
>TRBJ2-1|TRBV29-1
CSVESRGRNNEQFF
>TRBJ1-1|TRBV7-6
CASSLGGASTEAFF
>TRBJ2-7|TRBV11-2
CASSNGQGAAQYF
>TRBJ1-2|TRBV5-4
CASSLGPDYGYTF
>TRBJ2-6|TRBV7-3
CASSLAARTGANVLTF
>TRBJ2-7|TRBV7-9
CASSPSEGTGVAYEQYF
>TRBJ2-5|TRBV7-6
CASSFLFGTGPQETQYF
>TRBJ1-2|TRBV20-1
CSATGSRGYTF
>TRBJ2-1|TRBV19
CASSNPSLAGGDEQFF
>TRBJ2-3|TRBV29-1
CSAKGTTTTDTQYF
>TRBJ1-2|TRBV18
CASSPQGIGDGYTF
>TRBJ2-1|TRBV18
CASSPGQGFNEQFF
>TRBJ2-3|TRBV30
CAWSQFLTDMQYF
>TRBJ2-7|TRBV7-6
CASSLGTGTSGRGGTYEQYF
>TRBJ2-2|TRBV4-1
CASSPIAGPAPGELFF
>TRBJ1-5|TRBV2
CASSEGTGQPQHF
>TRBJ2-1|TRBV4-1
CASSQAGGRSYNEQFF
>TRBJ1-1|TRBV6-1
CASTYRDNTEAFF
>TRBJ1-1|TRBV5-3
CARSVAGTPNTEAFF
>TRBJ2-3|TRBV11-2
CASSPLGFASTDTQYF
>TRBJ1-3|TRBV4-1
CASSQGPETGAMSGNTIYF
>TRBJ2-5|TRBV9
CASSVDPPGGTQYF
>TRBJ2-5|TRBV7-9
CASSLNLRLAGVGETQYF
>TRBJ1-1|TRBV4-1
CASSQTTGPNTEAFF
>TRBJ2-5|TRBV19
CATRQSVAQETQYF
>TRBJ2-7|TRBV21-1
CASGGTPHSYYEQYF
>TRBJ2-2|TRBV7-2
CASSWGNTGELFF